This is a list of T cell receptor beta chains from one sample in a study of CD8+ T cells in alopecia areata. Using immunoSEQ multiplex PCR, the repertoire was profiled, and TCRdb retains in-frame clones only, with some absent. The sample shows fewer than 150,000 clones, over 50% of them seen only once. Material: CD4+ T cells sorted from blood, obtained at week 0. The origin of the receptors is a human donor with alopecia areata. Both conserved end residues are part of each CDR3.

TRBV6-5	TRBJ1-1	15	CASSSRPYMNTEAFF
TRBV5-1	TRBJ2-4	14	CASSKGAGEDIQYF
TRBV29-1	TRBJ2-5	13	CSVEVGRSRTQYF
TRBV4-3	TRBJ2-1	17	CASSQGRGRDPANEQFF
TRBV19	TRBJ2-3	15	CASSLGREGTDTQYF
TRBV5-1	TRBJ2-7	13	CASSPMGSGEQYF
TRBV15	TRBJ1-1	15	CATRAPGGRNTEAFF
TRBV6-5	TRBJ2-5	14	CASSYRLDGETQYF
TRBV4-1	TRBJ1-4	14	CASSQEGAGEKLFF
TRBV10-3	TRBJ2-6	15	CAISGGGLGANVLTF
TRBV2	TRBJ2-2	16	CASSRDLGPDTGELFF
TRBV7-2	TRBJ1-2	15	CASSPTTGQNYGYTF
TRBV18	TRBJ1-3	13	CASSPTSGNTIYF
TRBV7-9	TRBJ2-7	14	CASSLESDLGEQYF
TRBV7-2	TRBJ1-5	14	CASSQDREIQPQHF
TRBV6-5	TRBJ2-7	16	CASSYSRTGDSYEQYF
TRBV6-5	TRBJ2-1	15	CASSYTGQGNNEQFF
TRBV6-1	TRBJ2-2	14	CASSALTDTGELFF
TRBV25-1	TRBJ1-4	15	CASSGDRILDEKLFF
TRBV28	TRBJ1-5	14	CASRFDRGNQPQHF
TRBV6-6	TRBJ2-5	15	CASSYAGTGQETQYF
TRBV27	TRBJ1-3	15	CASSLQGRLGNTIYF
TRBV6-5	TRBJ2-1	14	CASRGTGSYNEQFF
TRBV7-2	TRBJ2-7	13	CASSDVGVGEQYF
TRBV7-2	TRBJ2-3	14	CASTRMSLGDTQYF
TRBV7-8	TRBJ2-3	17	CASSLDLSGGEADTQYF
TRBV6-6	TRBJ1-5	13	CASSYSGEGTQHF
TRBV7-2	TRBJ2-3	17	CASSYLQRTGGTDTQYF
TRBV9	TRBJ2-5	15	CASSVAGEYQETQYF
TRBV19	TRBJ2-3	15	CASSISGRFEDTQYF
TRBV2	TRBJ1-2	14	CASSSGTLNYGYTF
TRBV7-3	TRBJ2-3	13	CASSFQGLGTQYF